Below, 16 T cell receptor beta chains from the same sample are listed, as sequenced in a study of T cells in Graves' hyperthyroidism and ophthalmopathy. Using RNA transcripts as the source, TCR beta CDR3 regions were amplified. First-round RT-PCR with HTBI primers amplified the TCR CDR3 region. TCRdb passed the multiplex PCR reads through MiXCR, listing each CDR3 protein once. The sample holds hundreds of thousands of distinct CDR3 sequences, 15% to 20% seen once. The sample was blood. These receptors originate from a man aged 40-49 years with Graves' ophthalmopathy.

J is TRBJ1-2 and V is TRBV12-3 or TRBV12-4; D not resolved. The CDR3 is 12 amino acids. Between the trimmed V and J ends, which lost 7 bases and 1 base, there was a span of 7 bases. This CDR3 reads CASTPHNYGYTF. CDR3 in DNA: TGTGCCAGCACCCCTCATAACTATGGCTACACCTTC.

This clonotype was picked up a small number of times. The J gene is TRBJ1-4, the V gene TRBV6-5; no clear D gene. Germline-derived CDR1 and CDR2 are MNHEY and SVGAGI. The CDR3 contains 14 residues. V lost 0 bases, J lost 4 bases, and 6 bases lay in between. CDR3 sequence (DNA): TGTGCCAGCAGTTACTCGACCTTTAATGAAAAACTGTTTTTT. Protein sequence: CASSYSTFNEKLFF.

V and J are TRBV7-9 and TRBJ1-1; 7 bases map to TRBD1. J was trimmed by 6 bases and V by 2 bases; bases with no gene match: 9. The CDR3 has 15 residues. In germline, CDR1 is SEHNR, CDR2 FQNEAQ (reference sequence). The CDR3: CASSLPRQGIAEAFF. The CDR3 DNA is TGTGCCAGCAGCTTACCCCGACAGGGAATAGCTGAAGCTTTCTTT.

The sample holds a few counts of this clonotype. The chain carries TRBV7-2 and TRBJ1-2, with D uncertain. The V end lost 1 base, the J end lost 4 bases, and 7 bases lay between the germline ends. CDR3 length equals 13 residues. From germline, CDR1 is SGHTA and CDR2 FQGNSA. The DNA of the CDR3 is TGTGCCAGCAGCTTAGAGGGTATCTATGGCTACACCTTC. Amino acid sequence: CASSLEGIYGYTF.

This clonotype was found many times. For the CDR3, the DNA is TGTGCCAGCAGTGCTTCGGGGGAGAGCTACGAGCAGTACTTC. It codes for CASSASGESYEQYF. The chain employs TRBV2 and TRBJ2-7; D perhaps matches TRBD2 (6 bases). The CDR3 runs 14 residues. CDR1 SNHLY and CDR2 FYNNEI come from the germline V gene. The V gene lost 4 bases and the J gene lost 3 bases, with 13 bases spanning the gap.

The chain is built from TRBV2 and TRBJ2-2; 9 bases are a match to TRBD2. The length of the CDR3 is 17 residues. Germline V gives CDR1 SNHLY, CDR2 FYNNEI. V trimming: 7 bases; J trimming: 2 bases; junction bases outside the gene matches: 11. The CDR3 sequence: CASTMLTSGANTGELFF. The CDR3, as DNA: TGTGCCAGCACCATGTTGACTAGCGGAGCAAACACCGGGGAGCTGTTTTTT.

This clonotype was detected only once. The genes are TRBV5-1 and TRBJ1-6; D unresolved. CDR1 is SGHRS and CDR2 is YFSETQ in the germline V gene. CDR3 length: 15 residues. The germline V and J ends were trimmed by 0 bases and 7 bases, with 11 bases remaining between them. CDR3 DNA: TGCGCCAGCAGCTTGGTGGCCGGCCGAAATTCACCCCTCCACTTT. It translates to CASSLVAGRNSPLHF.

This clonotype came up a few times. The rearrangement uses TRBV7-9 and TRBJ2-3; 11 bases are a match to TRBD2. Germline lookup yields CDR1 SEHNR and CDR2 FQNEAQ (reference sequence). The CDR3 sequence is 15 residues long. Trimming at V came to 5 bases and at J to 4 bases, leaving 5 bases not matched to a gene. CDR3 nucleotides: TGTGCCAGCAGCGGTTTAGCGGGAGGGGCAGATACGCAGTATTTT. Its protein product is CASSGLAGGADTQYF.

This clonotype came up a few times. A read error may account for a junction end that differs from germline. V is TRBV7-9 and J is TRBJ1-1; D uncertain. The CDR3 covers 13 residues. Germline CDR1 is SEHNR and CDR2 is FQNEAQ (reference sequence). The CDR3 DNA reads as TGTGCCAGCAGCTATGGAGAAAACACTGAAGCTCTCTTT. It is translated as CASSYGENTEALF.

This clonotype showed up just a few times. The rearrangement joins TRBV20-1 to TRBJ1-2; D is unresolved. Trimming took 4 bases from V and 0 from J, leaving 9 bases between them. Germline lookup yields CDR1 DFQATT and CDR2 SNEGSKA (reference sequence). There are 13 residues in the CDR3. The CDR3 here is CSANRETNYGYTF. In DNA form, the CDR3 reads TGCAGTGCTAACCGTGAAACTAACTATGGCTACACCTTC.

The V gene is TRBV4-1, the J gene TRBJ2-5; D uncertain. V was pared by 1 base and J by 1 base, with 7 bases between. Germline assignment: CDR1 MGHRA and CDR2 YSYEKL. CDR3 size: 14 residues. CDR3 sequence reads: CASSQGRIQETQYF. CDR3 DNA: TGCGCCAGCAGCCAAGGGCGGATCCAAGAGACCCAGTACTTC.

The rearrangement links TRBV20-1 to TRBJ1-2; D is perhaps TRBD1 (5 bases). Per germline, CDR1 DFQATT and CDR2 SNEGSKA (reference sequence). With 1 base removed from V and 4 bases from J, the gap between germline ends came to 13 bases. There are 14 residues in the CDR3. Written as DNA, the CDR3 is TGCAGTGCTAGAGTGGCAGGGCAGGTCTATGGCTACACCTTC. Amino acid sequence: CSARVAGQVYGYTF.

V and J are TRBV20-1 and TRBJ1-1; no clear D. Per germline, CDR1 DFQATT and CDR2 SNEGSKA (reference sequence). This CDR3 has 14 amino acids. The V end was cut by 6 bases, the J end by 11 bases, with 25 bases between. The CDR3 nucleotides read TGCAGTGCCTTTCCAGGCGAAAGTGCAGAACCTGCTTTCTTT. It specifies CSAFPGESAEPAFF.

This clonotype was counted only a few times. V is TRBV6-2 or TRBV6-3 and J is TRBJ2-3, with 8 bases that match TRBD2. The CDR3 sequence is 19 residues long. The J segment lost 3 bases and the V segment lost 6 bases, leaving 20 bases of the junction unmatched. Germline values: CDR1 MNHEY, CDR2 SVGEGT. The CDR3 here is CASSPRAGAGSPRTDTQYF. The CDR3 DNA follows: TGTGCCAGCAGCCCCAGAGCGGGAGCAGGCTCCCCCCGTACAGATACGCAGTATTTT.

This clonotype appeared many times. This chain connects TRBV3-1 to TRBJ1-2; D is unresolved. There are 13 residues in the CDR3. Trimming pared 1 base from V and 6 bases from J, leaving 9 bases between. The germline gives CDR1 LGHDT, CDR2 YNNKEL (reference sequence). The CDR3 bases are TGTGCCAGCAGCCAAGCGTCGGGGAATGGCTACACCTTC. This sequence encodes CASSQASGNGYTF.

This clonotype was seen a few times. The chain is built from TRBV4-3 and TRBJ2-1; a possible D gene is TRBD2 (5 bases). This CDR3 comprises 15 residues. The ends were cut back, 0 bases at V and 7 bases at J, with 13 bases in the middle. Germline CDR1 LGHNA, CDR2 YSLEER. DNA for the CDR3: TGCGCCAGCAGCCAAGACCCCTATAGCGAAAATGAGCAGTTCTTC. Protein product: CASSQDPYSENEQFF.